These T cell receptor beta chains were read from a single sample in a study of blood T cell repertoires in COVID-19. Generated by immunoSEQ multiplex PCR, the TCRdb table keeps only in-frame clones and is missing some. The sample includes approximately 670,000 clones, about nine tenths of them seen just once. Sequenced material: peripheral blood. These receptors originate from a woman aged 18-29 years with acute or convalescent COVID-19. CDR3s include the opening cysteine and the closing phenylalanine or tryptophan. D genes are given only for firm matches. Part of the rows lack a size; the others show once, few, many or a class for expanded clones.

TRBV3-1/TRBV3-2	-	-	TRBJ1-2	TGTGCCAGCAGCCAAGATGCCGGGATCTATGGCTACACCTTC	CASSQDAGIYGYTF
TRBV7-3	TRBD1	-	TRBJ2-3	TGTGCCAGCAGCTTAGGACAGGGGGTAGATACGCAGTATTTT	CASSLGQGVDTQYF
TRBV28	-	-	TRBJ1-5	TGTGCCAGCCTTCGGGGAGGGGACAGCAATCAGCCCCAGCATTTT	CASLRGGDSNQPQHF
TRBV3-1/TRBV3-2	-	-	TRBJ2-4	TGTGCCAGCAGCCAAGAACTAGAAGCCAAAAACATTCAGTACTTC	CASSQELEAKNIQYF
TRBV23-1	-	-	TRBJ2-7	TGCGCCAGCAGTCAAAATCCGGGCGAGCAGTACTTC	CASSQNPGEQYF
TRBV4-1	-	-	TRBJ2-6	TGCGCCAGCAGCCAAGGGGCACAATACTCTGGGGCCAACGTCCTGACTTTC	CASSQGAQYSGANVLTF
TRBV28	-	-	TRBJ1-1	TGTGCCAGCAGTTACCATCCCAGGGAGGTTGAGGTCACTGAAGCTTTCTTT	CASSYHPREVEVTEAFF
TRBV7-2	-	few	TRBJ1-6	TGTGCCAGCAGCTTGGGGCTTCCGAGCTCCTATAATTCACCCCTCCACTTT	CASSLGLPSSYNSPLHF
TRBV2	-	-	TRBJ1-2	TGTGCCAGCAGTGGGCTTCGGGGAAAGTATGGCTACACCTTC	CASSGLRGKYGYTF
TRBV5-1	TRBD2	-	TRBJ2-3	TGCGCCAGCAGGGGCCTGGGGGAGCGGGGGTACACAGATACGCAGTATTTT	CASRGLGERGYTDTQYF
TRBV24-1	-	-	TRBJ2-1	TGTGCCACCAGTGATAGTGTCGTGGAGGAGCAGTTCTTC	CATSDSVVEEQFF
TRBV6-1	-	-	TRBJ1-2	TGTGCCAGCAGTGAAACAAACGGAGCTAACTATGGCTACACCTTC	CASSETNGANYGYTF
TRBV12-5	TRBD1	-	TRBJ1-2	TGTGCTAGTGGTGACGGATGGGACAGCCATGGCTACACCTTC	CASGDGWDSHGYTF
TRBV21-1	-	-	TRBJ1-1	TGTGCCAGCAGTCTAAGGGGAGGGGAGGAAATGAACACTGAAGCTTTCTTT	CASSLRGGEEMNTEAFF
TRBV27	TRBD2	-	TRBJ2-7	TGTGCCAGCAGTATCCTACTAGCGGGGGGGCCCTACGAGCAGTACTTC	CASSILLAGGPYEQYF
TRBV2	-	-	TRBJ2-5	TGTGCCAGCAGTATAGGACAGAAAGAGACCCAGTACTTC	CASSIGQKETQYF
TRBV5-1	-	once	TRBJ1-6	TGCGCCAGCAGCTTGACAGGAAGGCTGTCACCCCTCCACTTT	CASSLTGRLSPLHF
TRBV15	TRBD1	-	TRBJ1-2	TGTGCCACCAGCAGCGGGACAGGCGTCAACTATGGCTACACCTTC	CATSSGTGVNYGYTF
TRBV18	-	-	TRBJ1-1	TGTGCCAGCTCACCAACAGGCAACACTGAAGCTTTCTTT	CASSPTGNTEAFF
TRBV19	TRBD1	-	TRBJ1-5	TGTGCCAGTAGTGGCACCCGAGGGACAGGGAATCAGCCCCAGCATTTT	CASSGTRGTGNQPQHF
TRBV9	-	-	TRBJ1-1	TGTGCCAGCAGCGCCAAGACAGACGGCACTGAAGCTTTCTTT	CASSAKTDGTEAFF
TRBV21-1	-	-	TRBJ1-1	TGTGCCAGCAGTACGACAGGCGTAGGGGCTTTCTTT	CASSTTGVGAFF
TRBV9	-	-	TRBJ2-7	TGTGCCAGCAGTCCTAACAGGGGGGGTGAGCAGTACTTC	CASSPNRGGEQYF
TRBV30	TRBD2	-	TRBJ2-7	TGTGCCTGGACCGGGGGGGGGAAGTTCGCTAGGCCCTACGAGCAGTACTTC	CAWTGGGKFARPYEQYF
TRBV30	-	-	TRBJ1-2	TGTGCCTGGACCCTGTTACAGAATGGCTACACCTTC	CAWTLLQNGYTF
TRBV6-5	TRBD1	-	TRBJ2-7	TGTGCCAGCAGCCGGGACAGGAACTACGAGCAGTACTTC	CASSRDRNYEQYF
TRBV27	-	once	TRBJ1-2	TGTGCCAGCAGTTTATTTAAGGGGTGGCCCGATGGCTACACCTTC	CASSLFKGWPDGYTF
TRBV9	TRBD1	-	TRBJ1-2	TGTGCCAGCAGCGTCGCAGGGGGCTCCTATGGCTACACCTTC	CASSVAGGSYGYTF
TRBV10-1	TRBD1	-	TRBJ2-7	TGCGCCGCGCGAAGACAGGGTTTGAGATTTCTTTCCTACGAGCAGTACTTC	CAARRQGLRFLSYEQYF
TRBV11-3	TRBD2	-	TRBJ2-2	TGTGCCAGCAGCCGGACTAGCGGGGGGGCGACCGGGGAGCTGTTTTTT	CASSRTSGGATGELFF
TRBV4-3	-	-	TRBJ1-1	TGCGCCAGCAGCCATCAAGATATCCCCCAGGGTGAAGCTTTCTTT	CASSHQDIPQGEAFF
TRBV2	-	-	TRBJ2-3	TGTGCCAGCAGTTTGACAGGGACTAGCACAGATACGCAGTATTTT	CASSLTGTSTDTQYF
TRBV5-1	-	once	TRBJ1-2	TGCGCCAGCAGGGGAGTAGGGAACTATGGCTACACCTTC	CASRGVGNYGYTF
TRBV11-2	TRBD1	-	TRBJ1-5	TGTGCCAGCAGCTTAGGCGAGACAGGGGGCAATCAGCCCCAGCATTTT	CASSLGETGGNQPQHF
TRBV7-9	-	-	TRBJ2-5	TGTGCCAGCAGCTTAGATCTGGAGACCCAGTACTTC	CASSLDLETQYF